Reported below is one T cell receptor (beta chain). Its antigen is not known. TCRdb's copy holds only in-frame clones and misses some; the assay was immunoSEQ multiplex PCR. Of 350,000 to 450,000 clones in the sample, around 83% were seen once. This sample was included in a study of Ad26.COV2.S vaccination and SARS-CoV-2 variants. The germline V and J ends were trimmed by 5 bases and 4 bases, with 11 bases remaining between them. Germline V gene sequence: CDR1 MNHNS, CDR2 SASEGT. The CDR3 contains 13 residues. Treatment in this sample: about 20 received Ad26.COV2.S at low or high dose, single or two shots; several received placebo; per-sample allocation not given. Sampling was performed 63 days after the first vaccine or placebo injection. Notes on the study in general: People who got the vaccine had more spike-specific TCR breadth than people who got placebo.

The starting material was peripheral blood, obtained in a trial of Ad26.COV2.S vaccine versus placebo. The chain joins TRBV6-1 to TRBJ1-1; D call uncertain. The receptor's source is a person aged 18-65 years who received the Ad26.COV2.S COVID-19 vaccine or a placebo. The CDR3 protein is CASSHNSFTEAFF. In nucleotides, the CDR3 is TGTGCCAGCAGTCACAACAGCTTCACTGAAGCTTTCTTT.